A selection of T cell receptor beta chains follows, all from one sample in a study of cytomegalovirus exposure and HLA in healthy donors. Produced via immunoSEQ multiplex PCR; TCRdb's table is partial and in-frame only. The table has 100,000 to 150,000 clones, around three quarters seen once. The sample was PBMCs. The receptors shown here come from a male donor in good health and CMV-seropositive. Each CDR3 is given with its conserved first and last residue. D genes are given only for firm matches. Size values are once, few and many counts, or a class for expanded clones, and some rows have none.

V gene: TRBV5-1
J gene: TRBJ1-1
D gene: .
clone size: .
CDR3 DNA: TGCGCCAACAGCCCCCAACCGGGGAGCACTGAAGCTTTCTTT
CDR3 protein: CANSPQPGSTEAFF

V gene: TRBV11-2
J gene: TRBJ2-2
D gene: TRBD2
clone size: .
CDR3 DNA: TGTGCCAGCCGCGCTAGCGGGAAGCCCGGGGAGCTGTTTTTT
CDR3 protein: CASRASGKPGELFF

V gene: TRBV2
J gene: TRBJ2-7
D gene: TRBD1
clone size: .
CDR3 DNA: TGTGCCAGCAGGGAGGGACAGGTGATGTACGAGCAGTACTTC
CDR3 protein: CASREGQVMYEQYF

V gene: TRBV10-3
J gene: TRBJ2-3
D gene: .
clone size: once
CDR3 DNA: TGTGCCATCACTGGGACTGACACAGATACGCAGTATTTT
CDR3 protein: CAITGTDTDTQYF

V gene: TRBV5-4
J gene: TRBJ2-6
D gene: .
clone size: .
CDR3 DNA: TGTGCCAGCAGCCGGATTTCTGGGGCCAACGGCCTGACTTTC
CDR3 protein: CASSRISGANGLTF

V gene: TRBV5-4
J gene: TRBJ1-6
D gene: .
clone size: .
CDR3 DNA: TGTGCCAGCAGCTTGACGACGGGGAGCTCCTATAATTCACCCCTCCACTTT
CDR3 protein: CASSLTTGSSYNSPLHF

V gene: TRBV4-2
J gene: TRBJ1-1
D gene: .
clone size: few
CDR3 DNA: TGTGCCAGCAGCCAAGGGGGGGGAGCTGAAGCTTTCTTT
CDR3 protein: CASSQGGGAEAFF

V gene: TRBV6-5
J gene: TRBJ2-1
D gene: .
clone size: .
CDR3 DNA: TGTGCCAGCAGCCTGACTAACGATTACAATGAGCAGTTCTTC
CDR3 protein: CASSLTNDYNEQFF

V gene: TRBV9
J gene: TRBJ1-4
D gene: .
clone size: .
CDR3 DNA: TGTGCCAGCAGCGTAGCTCCGAGGGGGGGAGGAGGAGCGGGAGAAAAACTGTTTTTT
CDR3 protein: CASSVAPRGGGGAGEKLFF

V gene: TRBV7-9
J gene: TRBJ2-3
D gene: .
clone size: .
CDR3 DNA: TGTGCCAGCAGCCCCGGGATCAGCACAGATACGCAGTATTTT
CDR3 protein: CASSPGISTDTQYF

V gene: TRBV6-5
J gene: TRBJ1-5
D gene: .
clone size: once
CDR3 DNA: TGTGCCAGCAGTAAAAGTGCGGGCAATCAGCCCCAGCATTTT
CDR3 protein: CASSKSAGNQPQHF

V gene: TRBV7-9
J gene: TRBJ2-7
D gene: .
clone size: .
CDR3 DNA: TGTTCCAGCAGCTTAGTTGGTGGAGGGGGCAACTACGAGCAGTACTTC
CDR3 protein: CSSSLVGGGGNYEQYF

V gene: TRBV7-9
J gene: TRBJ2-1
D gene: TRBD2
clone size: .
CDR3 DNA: TGTGCCAGCAGCTTAGACGGACTAGCGAAATACAATGAGCAGTTCTTC
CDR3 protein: CASSLDGLAKYNEQFF

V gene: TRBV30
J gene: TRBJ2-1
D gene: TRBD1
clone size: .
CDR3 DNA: TGTGCCTGGAGTGTGAGACAGGGACACGGGAAGTTCTTC
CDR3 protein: CAWSVRQGHGKFF

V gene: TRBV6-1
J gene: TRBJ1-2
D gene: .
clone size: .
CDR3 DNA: TGTGCCAGCAGAGATGACAGGCGCCATGGCTACACCTTC
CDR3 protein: CASRDDRRHGYTF

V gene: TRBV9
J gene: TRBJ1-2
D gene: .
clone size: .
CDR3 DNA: TGTGCCAGCAGCGTAGGTCCCCGACAGACCTATGGCTACACCTTC
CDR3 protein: CASSVGPRQTYGYTF

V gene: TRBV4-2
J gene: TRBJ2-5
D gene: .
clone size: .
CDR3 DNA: TGTGCCAGCAGCCAGACTACGTGGGTAGCGGCCCAAGAGGCCCAGTACTTC
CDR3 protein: CASSQTTWVAAQEAQYF

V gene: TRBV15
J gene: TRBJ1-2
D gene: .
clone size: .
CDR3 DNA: TGTGCCACCAGCAGAGACAGGGCCAACTATGGCTACACCTTC
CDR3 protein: CATSRDRANYGYTF

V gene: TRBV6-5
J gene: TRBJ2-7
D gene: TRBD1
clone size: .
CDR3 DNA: TGTGCCAGCAGTTACTTTGGACAGGGGAACTACGAGCAGTACTTC
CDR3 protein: CASSYFGQGNYEQYF

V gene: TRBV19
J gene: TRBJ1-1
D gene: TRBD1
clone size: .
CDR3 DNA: TGTGCCAGTAGTCCTCGGACAGGGGGGTTCACTGAAGCTTTCTTT
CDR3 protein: CASSPRTGGFTEAFF

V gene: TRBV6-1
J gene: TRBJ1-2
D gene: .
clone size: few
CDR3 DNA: TGTGCCAGCAGTCCCCGGGGGACCGGGGACTATGGCTACACCTTC
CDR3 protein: CASSPRGTGDYGYTF

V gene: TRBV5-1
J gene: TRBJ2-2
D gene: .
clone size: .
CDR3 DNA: TGCGCCAGCAGCTTGTTCGGGGAGAGCACCGGGGAGCTGTTTTTT
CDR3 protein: CASSLFGESTGELFF

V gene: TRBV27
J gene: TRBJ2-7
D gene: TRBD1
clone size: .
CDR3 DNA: TGTGCCAGCAGTCCAGGGGGCTCCCCGTACGAGCAGTACTTC
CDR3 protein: CASSPGGSPYEQYF

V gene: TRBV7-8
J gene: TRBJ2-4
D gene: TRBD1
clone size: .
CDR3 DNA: TGTGCCAGCAGCTTAGCGACGGCAGGGGGCAACATTCAGTACTTC
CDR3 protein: CASSLATAGGNIQYF

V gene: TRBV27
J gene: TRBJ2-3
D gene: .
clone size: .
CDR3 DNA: TGTGCCAGCACCCAATTTGGAGAGTGGACAGATACGCAGTATTTT
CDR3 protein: CASTQFGEWTDTQYF

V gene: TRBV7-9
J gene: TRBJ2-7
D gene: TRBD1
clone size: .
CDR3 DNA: TGTGCCAGCAGCAATAGGGTTGGACAGGGTTACTACGAGCAGTACTTC
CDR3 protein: CASSNRVGQGYYEQYF